Listed here are 2 T cell receptor beta chains from one sample, sequenced in a study of T cell responses to AZD1222 COVID-19 vaccine. Sequencing was performed with immunoSEQ multiplex PCR; in TCRdb, only in-frame clones are kept and a portion is missing. The sample includes 68,000 or so clones, around 80% of them seen just once. The material sequenced was peripheral blood, taken on day 0 of AZD1222 vaccination. All receptors derive from an adult in good health.

This clone was seen just once. The CDR3 loop is CASRIGQPNTEAFF. The CDR3 DNA is TGTGCCAGCAGGATAGGACAGCCAAACACTGAAGCTTTCTTT. The genes are TRBV6-5 and TRBJ1-1; D perhaps matches TRBD1 (6 bases). This CDR3 spans 14 amino acids. Germline assignment: CDR1 MNHEY and CDR2 SVGAGI. Trimming left V 6 bases short and J 2 bases short, with 13 bases between.

This clone appeared a few times. The chain employs TRBV2 and TRBJ1-2; 12 positions agree with TRBD1. Germline V gene data show CDR1 as SNHLY and CDR2 as FYNNEI. This CDR3 contains 15 residues. The CDR3 loop is CARRDRGPSNYGYTF. CDR3 DNA sequence: TGTGCGCGACGGGACAGGGGGCCCTCTAACTATGGCTACACCTTC.